This T cell receptor beta chain was observed in a study of T-cell reconstitution after alpha-beta-depleted transplantation in children. Unique molecular identifiers were used in preparing the TCRbeta library. TCRdb re-analysed the PCR reads in MiXCR, keeping a single row per CDR3 protein. The table includes some 350,000 distinct CDR3 sequences, around a tenth detected once. The CDR3 consists of 12 residues. Trimming left V 7 bases short and J 5 bases short, with 14 bases between. CDR1 and CDR2 from the germline V gene are SQVTM and ANQGSEA. This clonotype was seen only a few times. V and J are TRBV29-1 and TRBJ2-5; a possible D gene is TRBD2 (5 bases). The material sequenced was PBMCs from the stem cell graft donor, taken from the stem cell graft. The origin of this receptor is a human donor who donated a stem cell graft to a child with acute lymphoblastic leukemia. CDR3 DNA: TGCAGCGCTGATGAGGGTTGGGAGACCCAGTACTTC. Protein: CSADEGWETQYF.